This T cell receptor beta chain was recorded in a study of blood T cell repertoires in COVID-19. Repertoires were generated with immunoSEQ multiplex PCR, while TCRdb's copy carries only in-frame clones and drops some. Of under 80,000 clones listed, around 80% were seen once; the top ten hold 30% to 40%. The germline CDR1 and CDR2 sequences are KGHDR and SFDVKD. The CDR3 runs to 13 residues. The trim removed 9 bases at V and 3 bases at J, leaving 2 bases unmatched. The V and J genes are TRBV24-1 and TRBJ2-2, with 8 bases fitting TRBD1. The specimen was peripheral blood. The receptor was derived from a human donor in a cohort sampled during active COVID-19. The CDR3 sequence: CATATGDTGELFF. CDR3 sequence (DNA): TGTGCCACCGCGACAGGGGACACCGGGGAGCTGTTTTTT.